This passage covers 22 T cell receptor beta chains from one sample sequenced in a study of CD8+ T cells in alopecia areata. As for treatment: oral pan-JAK inhibitor, 5-10 mg twice daily. Following RNA extraction, reverse transcription yielded cDNA that acted as the sequencing template. Generated by immunoSEQ multiplex PCR, the TCRdb table keeps only in-frame clones and is missing some. In the table there are about 150,000 clones, 50% to 65% of which are singletons. The sample was CD8+ T cells sorted from blood, taken at week 4, from a patient treated with tofacitinib. The receptors originated from a human donor with alopecia areata.

The chain has TRBV7-9 and TRBJ2-1, with TRBD1 matching over 8 bases. The germline V gene encodes CDR1 SEHNR and CDR2 FQNEAQ (reference sequence). The CDR3 runs 13 residues. V dropped 4 bases and J dropped 10; count of bases not matched to a gene: 6. CDR3 nucleotide sequence: TGTGCCAGCAGCTCGGACAGGGAAGGGGAGCAGTTCTTC. This encodes CASSSDREGEQFF.

The chain recombines TRBV27 with TRBJ2-7, with a tentative D call TRBD1 (5 bases). The CDR3 contains 13 residues. Germline V gene sequence: CDR1 MNHEY, CDR2 SMNVEV (reference sequence). V was shortened by 4 bases and J by 2 bases, with 9 bases between the two germline ends. CDR3 sequence: CASSSRGPYEQYF. In DNA form, the CDR3 reads TGTGCCAGCAGTTCTAGGGGTCCCTACGAGCAGTACTTC.

J is TRBJ2-1 and V is TRBV30; D uncertain. V lost 4 bases and J 0 bases, leaving 7 bases between the germline ends. This CDR3 has 13 amino acids. The germline gives CDR1 GTSNPN, CDR2 SVGIG (reference sequence). Here the CDR3 DNA reads TGTGCCTGGACCCTGAGCTCCTACAATGAGCAGTTCTTC. It specifies CAWTLSSYNEQFF. The variable domain in full, completed from reference TRBV30 and TRBJ2-1, reads SQTIHQWPATLVQPVGSPLSLECTVEGTSNPNLYWYRQAAGRGLQLLFYSVGIGQISSEVPQNLSASRPQDRQFILSSKKLLLSDSGFYLCAWTLSSYNEQFFGPGTRLTVL.

Points on this clone: At the DNA level, this CDR3 is encoded by other sequences in the same sample as well. The gene calls are TRBV19 and TRBJ1-5; D call uncertain. The CDR3 spans 14 residues. V lost 3 bases, J lost 0 bases, and 6 bases lay in between. Germline lookup yields CDR1 LNHDA and CDR2 SQIVND (reference sequence). The CDR3 reads CASSIRDSNQPQHF. The CDR3 nucleotides are TGTGCCAGTAGTATTCGGGATAGCAATCAGCCCCAGCATTTT.

This clone turned up a few times. V is TRBV6-5 and J is TRBJ2-3, with 9 bases fitting TRBD2. The CDR3 runs to 16 residues. In germline, CDR1 is MNHEY, CDR2 SVGAGI. V shed 3 bases, J shed 2 bases, and the junction held 6 bases outside the gene matches. CDR3 sequence reads: CASSYSTSGFTDTQYF. CDR3 DNA sequence: TGTGCCAGCAGTTATTCGACTAGCGGCTTCACAGATACGCAGTATTTT.

This chain connects TRBV9 to TRBJ2-3, with D tentatively TRBD1 (6 bases). The CDR3 totals 14 residues. The germline V and J ends were trimmed by 3 bases and 6 bases, with 14 bases remaining between them. Germline V lookup: CDR1 SGDLS, CDR2 YYNGEE. DNA for the CDR3: TGTGCCAGCAGCGCACAAGGTGGGGGCGATACGCAGTATTTT. It yields the protein CASSAQGGGDTQYF.

This chain connects TRBV7-8 to TRBJ1-1; TRBD1 might be the D (5 bases). V was trimmed by 5 bases and J by 4 bases, leaving 14 bases between them. This CDR3 spans 14 amino acids. Germline-derived CDR1 and CDR2 are SGHVS and FQNEAQ. The CDR3 here is CASSMMPRVTEAFF. The CDR3 region has the DNA TGTGCCAGCAGCATGATGCCCAGGGTCACTGAAGCTTTCTTT. The variable domain in full, with the rest retrieved from reference TRBV7-8 and TRBJ1-1, is GAGVSQSPRYKVAKRGQDVALRCDPISGHVSLFWYQQALGQGPEFLTYFQNEAQLDKSGLPSDRFFAERPEGSVSTLKIQRTQQEDSAVYLCASSMMPRVTEAFFGQGTRLTVV.

This clone showed up just once. The V gene is TRBV11-2, the J gene TRBJ2-1; D might be TRBD1 or TRBD2, each matching 6 bases. The CDR3 sequence is 18 residues long. Germline assignment: CDR1 SGHAT and CDR2 FQNNGV. Trimming stripped 5 bases from V and 7 bases from J, with 27 bases between. Written as DNA, the CDR3 is TGTGCCAGCAGCCGCGTCAGGGGTGGCGGGGCGGAGAGGAATGAGCAGTTCTTC. This sequence encodes CASSRVRGGGAERNEQFF. Full variable domain (missing parts from reference TRBV11-2 and TRBJ2-1): EAGVAQSPRYKIIEKRQSVAFWCNPISGHATLYWYQQILGQGPKLLIQFQNNGVVDDSQLPKDRFSAERLKGVDSTLKIQPAKLEDSAVYLCASSRVRGGGAERNEQFFGPGTRLTVL.

The chain recombines TRBV4-1 with TRBJ2-1, with TRBD2 as a possible D gene (5 bases). V shed 1 base and J shed 0 bases, with 16 bases lying between them. The CDR3 length is 18 residues. Germline CDR1 reads MGHRA; CDR2 reads YSYEKL. The CDR3 region has the DNA TGCGCCAGCAGCCAAGTGTTGGGAGCGATGAGCTCCTACAATGAGCAGTTCTTC. Translated, it gives CASSQVLGAMSSYNEQFF.

The CDR3, as DNA: TGTGCCAGCAGCGGTGACGGACGGGACCAAGAGACCCAGTACTTC. Its translation is CASSGDGRDQETQYF. This chain connects TRBV5-5 to TRBJ2-5; no clear D gene. Germline V gene lookup returns CDR1 SGHKS and CDR2 YYEKEE (reference sequence). V was trimmed by 4 bases and J by 0 bases, leaving 13 bases between them. The CDR3 contains 15 residues.

The V gene is TRBV2, the J gene TRBJ1-1, with D unresolved. The V gene's germline CDR1 is SNHLY and CDR2 FYNNEI. The CDR3 sequence is 10 residues long. V was cut by 8 bases and J by 6 bases, with 7 bases left in between. The CDR3 DNA sequence: TGTGCCAGCGGGTGGCCTGAAGCTTTCTTT. Protein: CASGWPEAFF. The whole variable domain, remainder taken from reference TRBV2 and TRBJ1-1, is EPEVTQTPSHQVTQMGQEVILRCVPISNHLYFYWYRQILGQKVEFLVSFYNNEISEKSEIFDDQFSVERPDGSNFTLKIRSTKLEDSAMYFCASGWPEAFFGQGTRLTVV.

This chain links TRBV6-5 with TRBJ2-7, with 11 bases identical to TRBD2. The CDR3 contains 15 residues. The V segment lost 6 bases and the J segment 0 bases; nucleotides outside the gene matches: 4. Germline lookup yields CDR1 MNHEY and CDR2 SVGAGI. CDR3 residues: CASRLTSGDSYEQYF. DNA for the CDR3: TGTGCCAGCAGACTGACTAGCGGGGACTCCTACGAGCAGTACTTC.

The chain carries TRBV4-2 and TRBJ2-5; 10 bases match TRBD2. The ends lost 3 bases at V and 5 bases at J; junction bases unmatched: 3. Per the germline V gene, CDR1 is LGHNA and CDR2 is YNFKEQ. There are 14 residues in the CDR3. The CDR3, as DNA: TGTGCCAGCAGCCAGGGACTAGCGCACGAGACCCAGTACTTC. Protein sequence: CASSQGLAHETQYF.

The chain combines TRBV9 with TRBJ1-1; possible D gene TRBD1, 5 bases. Germline V lookup: CDR1 SGDLS, CDR2 YYNGEE. The CDR3 contains 17 residues. Deletions cut 2 bases from V and 0 bases from J, with 17 bases between. The CDR3: CASSVEGPLFMNTEAFF. The CDR3 coding sequence is TGTGCCAGCAGCGTTGAGGGACCCCTGTTTATGAACACTGAAGCTTTCTTT.

The genes are TRBV6-5 and TRBJ1-2; no definite D call. In germline, CDR1 is MNHEY, CDR2 SVGAGI. The CDR3 loop spans 14 amino acids. V gave up 2 bases and J gave up 6 bases, with 13 bases separating them. The CDR3 DNA reads TGTGCCAGCAGTTACGGTGTCATGTCGGATGGCTACACCTTC. It encodes CASSYGVMSDGYTF.

The genes are TRBV27 and TRBJ2-7; TRBD1 is a possible D gene (6 bases). In germline, CDR1 is MNHEY, CDR2 SMNVEV (reference sequence). Trimming stripped 5 bases from V and 2 bases from J, with 10 bases between. There are 13 residues in the CDR3. CDR3 loop: CASSTRQAYEQYF. The CDR3 nucleotides are TGTGCCAGCAGTACAAGACAGGCCTACGAGCAGTACTTC.

The chain links TRBV13 to TRBJ1-4, with TRBD1 identical over 9 bases. CDR3 length: 16 amino acids. V was clipped by 4 bases and J by 8 bases; unmatched bases: 11. The germline V gene encodes CDR1 PRHDT and CDR2 FYEKMQ (reference sequence). CDR3 in amino acids: CASSSTGTGMKEKLFF. The DNA of the CDR3 is TGTGCCAGCAGCTCAACCGGGACAGGGATGAAGGAAAAACTGTTTTTT.

This clone was counted only a few times. The V and J genes are TRBV30 and TRBJ2-7; TRBD1 might be the D (5 bases). V was trimmed by 0 bases and J by 3 bases, leaving 9 bases between them. The germline gives CDR1 GTSNPN, CDR2 SVGIG (reference sequence). The CDR3 is 13 residues long. The CDR3 DNA sequence: TGTGCCTGGAGTGTGGGGCACCTCTACGAGCAGTACTTC. Encoded protein: CAWSVGHLYEQYF.

The table lists this clone with a few counts. The chain employs TRBV7-9 and TRBJ2-3; no clear D gene. Trimming stripped 8 bases from V and 7 bases from J, with 13 bases between. This CDR3 contains 12 residues. Per germline, CDR1 SEHNR and CDR2 FQNEAQ (reference sequence). CDR3 residues: CASDQESHTQYF. The CDR3 region has the DNA TGTGCCAGCGACCAGGAGTCACATACGCAGTATTTT. The variable domain in full, completed from reference TRBV7-9 and TRBJ2-3, reads DTGVSQNPRHKITKRGQNVTFRCDPISEHNRLYWYRQTLGQGPEFLTYFQNEAQLEKSRLLSDRFSAERPKGSFSTLEIQRTEQGDSAMYLCASDQESHTQYFGPGTRLTVL.

The chain's CDR3 is CASSLSRSEQYF. Here the CDR3 DNA reads TGTGCCAGCAGTTTATCGCGGAGTGAGCAGTACTTC. The V call is TRBV27, the J call TRBJ2-7, with D unresolved. V gave up 0 bases and J gave up 7 bases, with 7 bases separating them. Germline assignment: CDR1 MNHEY and CDR2 SMNVEV (reference sequence). CDR3 length: 12 residues.

Turning to this clone: One junction end disagrees with the germline gene, perhaps due to a read error. This rearrangement joins TRBV5-4 to TRBJ1-2; 9 bases align to TRBD1. Germline V gene sequence: CDR1 SGHNT, CDR2 YYREEE (reference sequence). The CDR3 extends over 17 amino acids. The CDR3 protein is CAGSRPGTGPGTRGYTF. As DNA, the CDR3 is TGTGCCGGCAGCCGCCCCGGGACAGGGCCAGGGACGCGTGGCTACACCTTC.

The V gene is TRBV30, the J gene TRBJ2-3; no reliable D call. The CDR3 is 11 amino acids. Germline CDR1 and CDR2: GTSNPN and SVGIG (reference sequence). Between the trimmed V and J ends, which lost 1 base and 4 bases, there was a span of 3 bases. This CDR3 is CAWSGADTQYF. In DNA form, the CDR3 reads TGTGCCTGGAGTGGGGCAGATACGCAGTATTTT.